This TCR beta chain is drawn from a study of cytomegalovirus exposure and HLA in healthy donors. Trimming pared 2 bases from V and 5 bases from J, leaving 12 bases between. The CDR3 runs 14 residues. Germline CDR1 reads MDHEN; CDR2 reads SYDVKM. With respect to this clone: What it binds is not known.

Points from the study as a whole: In a later analysis, at a false discovery rate of 0.05, some 15,000 TCR beta sequences were associated with HLA alleles. When the data were analyzed later, several of the most significant clusters appeared to be linked to common viral pathogens. Testing in vitro showed three CMV-associated chains specific for CMV antigens.

It was with 60 Vbeta and 13 Jbeta primers that the PCR ran. TCRdb's copy holds only in-frame clones and misses some; the assay was immunoSEQ multiplex PCR. The top ten clones hold under 9% of a sample with 150,000 to 200,000 clones, about three quarters of them seen once. Material: PBMCs. This TCR was sampled from a woman between 40 and 55 years old in good health and CMV-seropositive. This rearrangement joins TRBV28 to TRBJ1-1; D is ambiguous. The CDR3 here is CASSLGRGQTEAFF. The CDR3 coding sequence is TGTGCCAGCAGTTTAGGGCGAGGGCAGACTGAAGCTTTCTTT.